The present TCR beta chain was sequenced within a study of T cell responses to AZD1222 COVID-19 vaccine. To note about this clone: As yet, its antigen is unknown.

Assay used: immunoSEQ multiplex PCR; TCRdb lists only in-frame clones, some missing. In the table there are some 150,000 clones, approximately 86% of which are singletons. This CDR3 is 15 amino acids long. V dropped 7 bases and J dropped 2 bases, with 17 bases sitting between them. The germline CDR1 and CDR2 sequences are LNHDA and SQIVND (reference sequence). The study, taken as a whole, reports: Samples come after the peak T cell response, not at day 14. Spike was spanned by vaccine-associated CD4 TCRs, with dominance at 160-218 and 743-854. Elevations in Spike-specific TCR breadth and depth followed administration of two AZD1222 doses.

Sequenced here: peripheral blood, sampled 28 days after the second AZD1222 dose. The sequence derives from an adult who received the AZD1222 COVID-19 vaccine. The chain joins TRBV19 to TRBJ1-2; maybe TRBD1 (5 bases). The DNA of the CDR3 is TGTGCCAGTATGGGGGAGGGAAAGCCGAACTATGGCTACACCTTC. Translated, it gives CASMGEGKPNYGYTF. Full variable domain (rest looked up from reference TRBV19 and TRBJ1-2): DGGITQSPKYLFRKEGQNVTLSCEQNLNHDAMYWYRQDPGQGLRLIYYSQIVNDFQKGDIAEGYSVSREKKESFPLTVTSAQKNPTAFYLCASMGEGKPNYGYTFGSGTRLTVV.